The 24 T cell receptor beta chains below were found in one sample sequenced in a study of blood T cells in healthy people across ages (dated by TCRdb to 2013 to 2016). Library preparation used 5' RACE. The listed sequencing device is Illumina HiSeq 2500. A second PCR of roughly 6 to 11 cycles was performed with a sample-barcoded 5' primer and a J-beta primer mix. In-frame beta chains were kept once TCRdb had trimmed the public reads at Q25 with fastp and called clones with MiXCR. Every entry covers one CDR3 protein and lists the most common genes and DNA from its rows. The sample records hundreds of thousands of distinct CDR3 sequences, 45% to 60% of which are singletons. The ten most abundant clones make up about 13% of the sample. Specimen: blood. These receptors were taken from a woman older than 75 in good health.

Note on this clonotype: This may arise from a read error, as a much more abundant clone is one base away. The chain joins TRBV10-3 to TRBJ2-1, with D possibly matching TRBD1 (6 bases). The J call could be wrong; TRBJ2-7 is a better fit for the DNA end. Germline V gene data show CDR1 as ENHRY and CDR2 as SYGVKD. This CDR3 has 20 residues. The CDR3 loop reads CAISIPTLQTGPTSYNEQYF. The CDR3 nucleotides are TGTGCCATCAGCATCCCGACCCTCCAGACAGGCCCAACTTCCTACAATGAGCAGTACTTC.

This clonotype was detected a few times. This rearrangement joins TRBV4-2 to TRBJ2-1, with D possibly matching TRBD2 (5 bases). Germline V CDR1 and CDR2: LGHNA, YNFKEQ. V was clipped by 0 bases and J by 9 bases, with 15 bases between them. The CDR3 is made up of 15 amino acids. The DNA of the CDR3 is TGTGCCAGCAGCCAAGATGCAACTAGTAGGAGTGAGCAGTTCTTC. This gives the protein CASSQDATSRSEQFF.

This clonotype was picked up many times. The CDR3 spells CSVAGTGLNEQFF. The CDR3 DNA reads as TGCAGCGTCGCCGGGACAGGGTTGAATGAGCAGTTCTTC. The V and J genes are TRBV29-1 and TRBJ2-1; 9 nucleotides match TRBD1. The CDR3 length is 13 residues. Germline CDR1 is SQVTM and CDR2 is ANQGSEA. V lost 6 bases to trimming and J lost 7 bases; unmatched junction nucleotides: 7.

The chain joins TRBV6-6 to TRBJ1-2, with unresolved D. This CDR3 has 12 residues. Germline lookup yields CDR1 MNHNY and CDR2 SVGAGI (reference sequence). The germline V and J ends were trimmed by 1 base and 2 bases, with 2 bases remaining between them. DNA for the CDR3: TGTGCCAGCAGTTACTTGAACTATGGCTACACCTTC. It yields the protein CASSYLNYGYTF.

This clonotype was counted once. A read error is possible here, since a much larger clone lies one base away. The chain uses TRBV7-2 and TRBJ2-7; 9 bases align to TRBD2. V was clipped by 6 bases and J by 1 base; unmatched bases: 10. The CDR3 has 16 residues. Germline loops: CDR1 SGHTA, CDR2 FQGNSA. Here the CDR3 reads CASSLCSGGFSYEQYF. For the CDR3, the DNA is TGTGCCAGCAGTCTCTGTAGCGGGGGCTTTTCCTACGAGCAGTACTTC.

V gene TRBV12-3 or TRBV12-4 combines with J gene TRBJ2-5; D may be TRBD1 (6 bases). The J call may be mistaken, given a closer DNA end match to TRBJ2-7. The CDR3 contains 13 residues. The CDR3: CASSYDRNHEQYF. The CDR3 DNA reads TGTGCCAGCAGCTACGACAGGAACCACGAGCAGTACTTC.

This clonotype was seen at least ten times. The chain has TRBV15 and TRBJ2-3; perhaps TRBD1 as D (6 bases). Germline V gene sequence: CDR1 LNHNV, CDR2 YYDKDF (reference sequence). The CDR3 has 16 amino acids. Trimming stripped 0 bases from V and 3 bases from J, with 13 bases between. This CDR3 is CATSRDGNRVTDTQYF. The CDR3 DNA sequence: TGTGCCACCAGCAGAGATGGTAACAGGGTAACAGATACGCAGTATTTT.

The chain uses TRBV5-1 and TRBJ2-1; TRBD1 or TRBD2 may be the D gene (5 bases each). V was trimmed by 4 bases and J by 5 bases, leaving 13 bases between them. Germline V gives CDR1 SGHRS, CDR2 YFSETQ. The CDR3 contains 14 residues. The CDR3 DNA follows: TGCGCCAGCAGCGTTGGGGGTGTGGACAATGAGCAGTTCTTC. Translating gives CASSVGGVDNEQFF.

This clonotype was picked up a small number of times. At one boundary the junction diverges from the germline segment, which might be a read error. The chain has TRBV25-1 and TRBJ1-1; tentatively, D is TRBD1 (6 bases). This CDR3 has 15 residues. Germline CDR1 reads MGHDK; CDR2 reads SYGVNS. The CDR3 region is CGTQTGWGMNTEAFF. The DNA for the CDR3 is TGCGGGACCCAGACAGGATGGGGAATGAACACTGAAGCTTTCTTT.

This clonotype was found a few times. The chain is built from TRBV4-1 and TRBJ1-2; D not certain. V shed 2 bases and J shed 2 bases, with 12 bases lying between them. Germline CDR1 is MGHRA and CDR2 is YSYEKL. This CDR3 is 15 amino acids long. The CDR3 DNA follows: TGCGCCAGCAGCCAAAGGCTAGGCAACAACTATGGCTACACCTTC. Its translation is CASSQRLGNNYGYTF.

The rearrangement joins TRBV7-2 to TRBJ2-1; the D is unclear. The V gene lost 7 bases and the J gene lost 1 base, with 14 bases spanning the gap. The CDR3 has 15 residues. CDR1 and CDR2 (germline): SGHTA, FQGNSA. The CDR3 spells CASNLAWGSYNEQFF. CDR3 DNA sequence: TGTGCCAGCAACCTCGCGTGGGGATCCTACAATGAGCAGTTCTTC.

This sequence joins TRBV20-1 and TRBJ1-1, with unresolved D. Germline V lookup: CDR1 DFQATT, CDR2 SNEGSKA (reference sequence). CDR3 length equals 16 residues. With 1 base removed from V and 1 base from J, the gap between germline ends came to 16 bases. CDR3 in amino acids: CSARGPHEPKNTEAFF. The CDR3 DNA is TGCAGTGCTAGAGGGCCCCACGAGCCGAAGAACACTGAAGCTTTCTTT.

V usage is TRBV2 and J usage is TRBJ1-2, with 7 positions matching TRBD1. Per the germline V gene, CDR1 is SNHLY and CDR2 is FYNNEI. The V and J ends lost 4 bases and 12 bases, in that order; junction bases with no gene match: 17. The length of the CDR3 is 15 residues. The CDR3 protein is CASSGTFRQGKGDTF. In nucleotides, the CDR3 is TGTGCCAGCAGTGGAACCTTCAGACAGGGTAAAGGTGACACCTTC. Full variable domain (remainder filled in from reference TRBV2 and TRBJ1-2): EPEVTQTPSHQVTQMGQEVILRCVPISNHLYFYWYRQILGQKVEFLVSFYNNEISEKSEIFDDQFSVERPDGSNFTLKIRSTKLEDSAMYFCASSGTFRQGKGDTFGSGTRLTVV.

Ten or more counts support this clonotype. The rearrangement links TRBV2 to TRBJ2-1; possibly TRBD1 for D (6 bases). Trimming took 10 bases from V and 6 from J, leaving 13 bases between them. Germline V gene sequence: CDR1 SNHLY, CDR2 FYNNEI. The CDR3 is 12 amino acids. The CDR3 is CATREQGNEQFF. DNA of the CDR3: TGTGCCACCCGAGAACAGGGCAATGAGCAGTTCTTC.

Points on this clonotype: A much larger clone lies a single base off, so this may be a read error. This CDR3 is CASGRAGGSYNEQFF. As DNA, the CDR3 is TGTGCCAGCGGCCGAGCGGGGGGCTCCTACAATGAGCAGTTCTTC. The V gene is TRBV3-1, the J gene TRBJ2-1, with TRBD2 matching over 9 bases. CDR1 and CDR2 (germline): LGHDT, YNNKEL (reference sequence). The CDR3 is 15 amino acids. Germline trimming cut 8 bases from V and 0 bases from J; bases unmatched to any gene: 5.

The genes are TRBV2 and TRBJ2-6, with D unclear. The CDR3 has 18 amino acids. Germline V CDR1 and CDR2: SNHLY, FYNNEI. Trimming took 3 bases from V and 0 from J, leaving 15 bases between them. As DNA, the CDR3 is TGTGCCAGCAGTGATTATGTAGCACCTAGCTCTGGGGCCAACGTCCTGACTTTC. Translated: CASSDYVAPSSGANVLTF.

The gene calls are TRBV7-2 and TRBJ1-2, with 11 bases that match TRBD1. The length of the CDR3 is 19 residues. Germline values: CDR1 SGHTA, CDR2 FQGNSA. Unmatched junction bases numbered 15, after V lost 6 bases and J lost 0 bases. CDR3 sequence: CASRRTPGQGGVANYGYTF. The DNA for the CDR3 is TGTGCCAGCAGACGAACGCCGGGACAGGGGGGCGTAGCTAACTATGGCTACACCTTC. Full variable domain (missing parts from reference TRBV7-2 and TRBJ1-2): GAGVSQSPSNKVTEKGKDVELRCDPISGHTALYWYRQSLGQGLEFLIYFQGNSAPDKSGLPSDRFSAERTGGSVSTLTIQRTQQEDSAVYLCASRRTPGQGGVANYGYTFGSGTRLTVV.

In its sample, this clonotype was seen a few times. This chain links TRBV5-1 with TRBJ2-7; D remains ambiguous. This CDR3 spans 15 amino acids. Trimming removed 0 bases at V and 2 bases at J, with 12 bases between. Germline values: CDR1 SGHRS, CDR2 YFSETQ. CDR3 in DNA: TGCGCCAGCAGCTTGGTGGGCAGGACGGCCTACGAGCAGTACTTC. Amino acid sequence: CASSLVGRTAYEQYF.

This clonotype was recorded once. The junction departs from the called germline gene at one end, perhaps through a read error. The chain combines TRBV6-2 or TRBV6-3 with TRBJ2-3, with D possibly being TRBD1 (5 bases). The CDR3 covers 14 residues. CDR1 and CDR2 from the germline V gene are MNHEY and SVGEGT. The CDR3 spells CASCYGQGTDTQYF. Written as DNA, the CDR3 is TGTGCCAGCTGTTACGGGCAGGGAACAGATACGCAGTATTTT.

The chain links TRBV3-1 to TRBJ1-5; weak D call: TRBD1 (6 bases). With 0 bases removed from V and 9 bases from J, the gap between germline ends came to 12 bases. CDR1 is LGHDT and CDR2 is YNNKEL in the germline V gene (reference sequence). The CDR3 sequence is 14 residues long. As DNA, the CDR3 is TGTGCCAGCAGCCAAGATCGGGGGCGTTCGCCCCAGCATTTT. It specifies CASSQDRGRSPQHF.

A remark on this clonotype: The conserved closing phenylalanine or tryptophan is absent in this CDR3, likely reflecting a read error. The genes are TRBV9 and TRBJ2-5, with D possibly being TRBD2 (5 bases). Per the germline V gene, CDR1 is SGDLS and CDR2 is YYNGEE. The V end was cut by 2 bases, the J end by 2 bases, with 7 bases between. The CDR3 is 13 residues long. Here the CDR3 reads CASSVRVQETQYL. CDR3 nucleotide sequence: TGTGCCAGCAGCGTGAGGGTGCAAGAGACCCAGTACCTC.

This clonotype appeared many times. The chain joins TRBV7-8 to TRBJ1-2, with D uncertain. The V and J ends lost 1 base and 3 bases respectively, with 12 bases between them. CDR1 SGHVS and CDR2 FQNEAQ come from the germline V gene. The CDR3 spans 15 residues. This CDR3 reads CASSLGAGSDYGYTF. The CDR3 DNA reads as TGTGCCAGCAGCTTAGGTGCGGGTTCGGACTATGGCTACACCTTC.

J is TRBJ1-1 and V is TRBV13, with 8 bases matching TRBD1. The CDR3 length is 15 residues. V trimming: 1 base; J trimming: 4 bases; junction bases outside the gene matches: 5. Per the germline V gene, CDR1 is PRHDT and CDR2 is FYEKMQ (reference sequence). CDR3 residues: CASSLAPDRGTEAFF. DNA for the CDR3: TGTGCCAGCAGCTTAGCCCCAGACAGGGGCACTGAAGCTTTCTTT. The entire variable domain, with the rest obtained from reference TRBV13 and TRBJ1-1, is as follows: AAGVIQSPRHLIKEKRETATLKCYPIPRHDTVYWYQQGPGQDPQFLISFYEKMQSDKGSIPDRFSAQQFSDYHSELNMSSLELGDSALYFCASSLAPDRGTEAFFGQGTRLTVV.

The DNA of the CDR3 is TGTGCCAGCAGCCACTGGGACGGCTCCTACAATGAGCAGTTCTTC. Amino acid sequence: CASSHWDGSYNEQFF. The rearrangement joins TRBV25-1 to TRBJ2-1; the D call may be TRBD1 or TRBD2 (5 bases each). V was pared by 6 bases and J by 0 bases, with 12 bases between. The CDR3 contains 15 residues. Germline CDR1 MGHDK, CDR2 SYGVNS. The full variable domain, completed using reference TRBV25-1 and TRBJ2-1, is EADIYQTPRYLVIGTGKKITLECSQTMGHDKMYWYQQDPGMELHLIHYSYGVNSTEKGDLSSESTVSRIRTEHFPLTLESARPSHTSQYLCASSHWDGSYNEQFFGPGTRLTVL.